This T cell receptor beta chain was obtained from a study of monozygotic twins with inflammatory bowel disease (dated by TCRdb to between 2019 and 2020). For the wider study: The complete study included about 28 monozygotic twin pairs: 19 IBD-discordant Danish pairs and nine German pairs, of which four were IBD-concordant and five were IBD-discordant. Each individual had, on average, about 151 000 unique TCRalpha sequences and 181 000 unique TCRbeta sequences available for analysis. The search for disease-associated traits relied mainly on comparing IBD patients with their genetically identical healthy co-twins within discordant pairs.

From each donor, a roughly 2.5 ml peripheral blood sample was collected into PAXgene tubes and kept at -80 degrees C. Without T cell sorting, total RNA was isolated from whole blood using the PAXgene blood miRNA kit on an automated QIAcube. Peripheral blood from monozygotic twin pairs who were concordant or discordant for inflammatory bowel disease underwent deep TCRalpha and TCRbeta repertoire profiling using unique molecular barcoding. Smoking habits were recorded for all twin pairs, and each individual was classified as a current, former or never smoker. Comment on this clonotype: Its antigen is not yet known.

The library was made by 5' RACE. For each TCR library, 3,000 to 4,000 ng of total RNA was used. For each sample, cDNA synthesis with SMARTScribe reverse transcriptase was split into eight separate reactions. During cDNA synthesis, template switching was used to introduce unique molecular identifiers that contained a 6-nucleotide sample barcode. TCRalpha and TCRbeta cDNA was amplified in two nested PCRs of around 15 and 9 cycles, and bead purification was carried out after each PCR. Before amplification, cDNA was treated with uracil DNA-glycosylase and purified using the QIAquick PCR purification kit. In the second PCR, Illumina TruSeq-compatible adapters and sample-specific barcodes were added. TapeStation and Qubit were used to check library quality and concentration, and around 5.2 ng of each library went into the pool. Sequencing of pooled libraries was carried out on an Illumina HiSeq2500 single-index Rapid Run using 2 x 100 bp reads and custom sequencing primers. The authors' pipeline ran thus. MiGEC version 1.2.6 was used for UMI-based consensus assembly to correct PCR and sequencing errors. MiXCR version 2.1.1 was used for V(D)J alignment, clonotype assembly and CDR3 extraction. Gene usage, clonotype sharing and MAIT/NKT TCR abundance were normalised by analysing the top 1000, 10 000 and 20 000 clonotypes per sample. Diversity was computed as the inverse Simpson index with the vegan R package after downsampling to 27 000 UMIs. Paired Mann-Whitney U tests on discordant twin pairs were used, with Benjamini-Hochberg multiple-testing correction. Following reprocessing of the reads by TCRdb, the data hold one row per CDR3 protein sequence and no DNA is available. For this entry, the V and J calls and clone size follow TCRdb and not the study's own pipeline. The sample table holds about 160,000 distinct CDR3 sequences. The ten largest clones represent less than 8% of the sample.

Overall study results and their limits: TCRbeta repertoire diversity, by inverse Simpson index, was decreased in IBD patients compared with their healthy co-twins. Concordant and discordant twins showed no difference in repertoire similarity, possibly because of limited statistical power. Because patients received different immunosuppressive treatments, the repertoires may have picked up extra background noise and variability between individuals. The analysis was unable to tell different T cell subtypes apart. No single strong signal or clonotype linked to IBD turned up in the results, so the idea that one exists was not supported. Fewer clonotypes were shared with other individuals by IBD patients than by healthy twins, most markedly in patients showing signs of disease activity.

Measured from the cysteine to the phenylalanine, the CDR3 is 13 residues long. The DNA sequence is not available. The sequence derives from a human donor with ulcerative colitis or Crohn's disease, or a healthy co-twin of an affected twin (not recorded which). Recombination linked TRBV12-3 or TRBV12-4 to TRBJ1-2. Input material: blood. CDR3 sequence: CASSFSRENGYTF.